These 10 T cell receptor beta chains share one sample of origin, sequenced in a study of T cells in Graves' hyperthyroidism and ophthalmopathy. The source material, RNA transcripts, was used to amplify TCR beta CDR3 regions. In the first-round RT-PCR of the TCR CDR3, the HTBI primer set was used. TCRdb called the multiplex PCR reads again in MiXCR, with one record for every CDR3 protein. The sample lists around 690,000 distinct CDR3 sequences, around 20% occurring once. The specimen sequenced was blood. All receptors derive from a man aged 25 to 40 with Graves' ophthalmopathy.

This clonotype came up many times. The CDR3 DNA reads TGTGCCAGCAGTTCCGAGACTTACGAGCAGTACTTC. It encodes CASSSETYEQYF. The chain is built from TRBV6-1 and TRBJ2-7; D is undetermined. Germline-derived CDR1 and CDR2 are MNHNS and SASEGT. The CDR3 has 12 residues. Trimming removed 5 bases at V and 4 bases at J, with 9 bases between.

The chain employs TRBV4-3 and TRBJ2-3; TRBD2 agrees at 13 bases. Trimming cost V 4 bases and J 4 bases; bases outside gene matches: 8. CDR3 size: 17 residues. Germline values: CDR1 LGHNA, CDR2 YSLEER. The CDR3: CASSLRTSGSWADTQYF. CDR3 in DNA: TGCGCCAGCAGCCTTAGGACTAGCGGGAGTTGGGCAGATACGCAGTATTTT.

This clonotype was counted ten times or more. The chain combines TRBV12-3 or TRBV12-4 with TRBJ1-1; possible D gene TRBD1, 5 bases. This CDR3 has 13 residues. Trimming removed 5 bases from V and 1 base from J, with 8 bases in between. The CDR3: CASSMGPNTEAFF. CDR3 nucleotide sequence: TGTGCCAGCAGTATGGGGCCGAACACTGAAGCTTTCTTT.

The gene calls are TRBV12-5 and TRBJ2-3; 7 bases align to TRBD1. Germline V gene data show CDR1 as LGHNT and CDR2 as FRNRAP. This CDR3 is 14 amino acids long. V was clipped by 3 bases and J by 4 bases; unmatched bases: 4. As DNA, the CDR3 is TGTGCTAGTGGTTTCACAGGGGCGCCAGATACGCAGTATTTT. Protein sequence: CASGFTGAPDTQYF.

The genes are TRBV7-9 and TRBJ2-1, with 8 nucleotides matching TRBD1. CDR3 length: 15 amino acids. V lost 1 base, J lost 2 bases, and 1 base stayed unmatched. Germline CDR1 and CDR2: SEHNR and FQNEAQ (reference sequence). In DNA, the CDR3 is TGTGCCAGCAGCTTAGGCAGGGGGCCCTACAATGAGCAGTTCTTC. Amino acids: CASSLGRGPYNEQFF.

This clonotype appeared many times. The CDR3 DNA is TGTGCCAGCAGGGGACAGAACACCGGGGAGCTGTTTTTT. Amino acid sequence: CASRGQNTGELFF. The chain combines TRBV12-3 or TRBV12-4 with TRBJ2-2; maybe TRBD1 (6 bases). The CDR3 is 13 residues long. V was pared by 6 bases and J by 1 base, with 6 bases between.

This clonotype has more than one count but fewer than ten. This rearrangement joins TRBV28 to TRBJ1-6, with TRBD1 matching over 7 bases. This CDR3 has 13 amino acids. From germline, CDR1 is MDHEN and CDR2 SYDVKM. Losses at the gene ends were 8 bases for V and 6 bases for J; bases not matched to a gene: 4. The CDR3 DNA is TGTGCCAGCGACAGGGTCCGTAATTCACCCCTCCACTTT. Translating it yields CASDRVRNSPLHF.

CDR3 amino acids: CASSPGRRANVLTF. The DNA for the CDR3 is TGTGCCAGCAGCCCCGGACGTCGGGCCAACGTCCTGACTTTC. This chain connects TRBV6-1 to TRBJ2-6; the D is unclear. Germline CDR1 is MNHNS and CDR2 is SASEGT. The CDR3 consists of 14 residues. V was shortened by 6 bases and J by 5 bases, with 11 bases between the two germline ends.

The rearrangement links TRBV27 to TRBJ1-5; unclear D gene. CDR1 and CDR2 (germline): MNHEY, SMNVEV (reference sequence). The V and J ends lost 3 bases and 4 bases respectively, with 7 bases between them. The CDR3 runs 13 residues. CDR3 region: CASSLAWNQPQHF. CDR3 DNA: TGTGCCAGCAGTTTGGCCTGGAATCAGCCCCAGCATTTT.

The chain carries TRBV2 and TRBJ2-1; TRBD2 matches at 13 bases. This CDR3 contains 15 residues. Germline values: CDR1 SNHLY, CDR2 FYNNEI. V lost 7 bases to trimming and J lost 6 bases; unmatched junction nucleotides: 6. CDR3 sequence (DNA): TGTGCCAGCAAGGGACTAGCGGGATCTGGCAATGAGCAGTTCTTC. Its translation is CASKGLAGSGNEQFF.